Detailed here is one TCR beta chain. Its matching antigen is unknown. The germline V gene encodes CDR1 SNHLY and CDR2 FYNNEI. Trimming took 6 bases from V and 0 from J, leaving 13 bases between them. The CDR3 spans 15 residues. This entry belongs to a study of T cell responses to AZD1222 COVID-19 vaccine. General study points: Increases in Spike-specific TCR breadth and depth were seen after two AZD1222 doses. The CD4 TCRs associated with vaccination extended across spike and predominated at 160-218 and 743-854. Possibly, clonal diversity was underestimated; donors were largely white British and included more females.

Clones were read by immunoSEQ multiplex PCR, and TCRdb kept only the in-frame ones, dropping some. The data contain about 180,000 clones, 88% of them singletons. The chain uses TRBV2 and TRBJ2-3; the D gene is possibly TRBD2 (6 bases). This clonotype was sampled from an adult who received the AZD1222 COVID-19 vaccine. The sample was peripheral blood, taken 28 days after the second AZD1222 dose. In nucleotides, the CDR3 is TGTGCCAGCAGCCGGGACTGGTCTAGCACAGATACGCAGTATTTT. Encoded protein: CASSRDWSSTDTQYF.